This is a list of T cell receptor beta chains from one sample in a study of blood T cell repertoires in COVID-19. Method: immunoSEQ multiplex PCR; TCRdb's copy keeps in-frame clones and lacks some. The data hold 300,000 to 450,000 clones, with approximately 89% observed a single time. The sequencing input was peripheral blood. The receptors come from a woman aged 55 to 70 with COVID-19, enrolled during active disease. Both conserved end residues are part of each CDR3. A D gene is named only where the DNA matches it firmly. Where a row states a size, it is once, few, many or the class of an expanded clone; other rows omit it.

clone size,J gene,V gene,D gene,CDR3 protein,CDR3 DNA
NA,TRBJ2-7,TRBV5-1,TRBD2,CASSFGGGRTYEQYF,TGCGCCAGCAGCTTTGGGGGGGGACGGACCTACGAGCAGTACTTC
NA,TRBJ2-1,TRBV6-9,TRBD1,CASSKKTGGGYNEQFF,TGTGCCAGCAGTAAGAAAACAGGGGGCGGGTACAATGAGCAGTTCTTC
NA,TRBJ1-2,TRBV4-1,NA,CASSQVAGVQTF,TGCGCCAGCAGCCAAGTGGCAGGGGTGCAGACCTTC
NA,TRBJ2-5,TRBV6-1,TRBD1,CASSEALRTGYQETQYF,TGTGCCAGCAGTGAAGCCTTGAGGACAGGATATCAAGAGACCCAGTACTTC
NA,TRBJ1-2,TRBV19,TRBD1,CASRTQGTHYGYTF,TGTGCCAGCAGAACACAGGGGACCCACTATGGCTACACCTTC
NA,TRBJ2-7,TRBV5-1,TRBD2,CASSTLAGSYEQYF,TGCGCCAGCAGCACCTTAGCGGGGTCCTACGAGCAGTACTTC
NA,TRBJ2-1,TRBV5-1,TRBD2,CASSLLAGGDNEQFF,TGCGCCAGCAGCTTGTTAGCGGGGGGAGACAATGAGCAGTTCTTC
NA,TRBJ2-7,TRBV6-5,TRBD2,CASSYPSGGINEQYF,TGTGCCAGCAGTTACCCTAGCGGGGGTATCAACGAGCAGTACTTC
NA,TRBJ2-7,TRBV11-2,NA,CASSLVSTGSYEQYF,TGTGCCAGCAGCTTAGTTTCAACAGGGAGCTACGAGCAGTACTTC
NA,TRBJ2-7,TRBV5-1,TRBD1,CASSLTGDGEQYF,TGCGCCAGCAGCCTCACAGGGGACGGCGAGCAGTACTTC
NA,TRBJ2-5,TRBV2,NA,CASSATSPETQYF,TGTGCCAGCAGTGCAACTAGCCCTGAGACCCAGTACTTC
NA,TRBJ1-4,TRBV4-1,TRBD1,CASSRGGRGEKLFF,TGCGCCAGCAGCCGAGGGGGCAGGGGTGAAAAACTGTTTTTT
NA,TRBJ1-2,TRBV19,NA,CASSIEQFYGYTF,TGTGCCAGTAGTATAGAACAGTTCTATGGCTACACCTTC
NA,TRBJ1-3,TRBV6-1,NA,CASSEALGNTIYF,TGTGCCAGCAGTGAAGCCCTCGGAAACACCATATATTTT
NA,TRBJ1-1,TRBV10-1,TRBD1,CASSHGTAEAFF,TGCGCCAGCAGTCACGGGACAGCTGAAGCTTTCTTT
NA,TRBJ1-5,TRBV6-1,NA,CASSESQGRNQPQHF,TGTGCCAGCAGTGAATCGCAGGGTAGGAATCAGCCCCAGCATTTT
once,TRBJ1-2,TRBV7-3,NA,CASSLGPRGEGNYGYTF,TGTGCCAGCAGCTTAGGTCCCAGGGGAGAAGGGAACTATGGCTACACCTTC
NA,TRBJ2-1,TRBV6-5,NA,CASSPKGGAPNEQFF,TGTGCCAGCAGTCCTAAAGGGGGGGCCCCCAATGAGCAGTTCTTC
NA,TRBJ2-3,TRBV6-5,TRBD2,CASSYRASGYTDTQYF,TGTGCCAGCAGTTACCGGGCTAGCGGCTACACAGATACGCAGTATTTT
NA,TRBJ2-5,TRBV27,NA,CASSSSTGGETQYF,TGTGCCAGCAGTTCGAGTACGGGGGGCGAGACCCAGTACTTC
many,TRBJ1-2,TRBV18,NA,CASSNREGLIGYTF,TGTGCCAGCTCAAATCGAGAGGGATTGATTGGCTACACCTTC
few,TRBJ1-1,TRBV13,NA,CASSFQGRGTEAFF,TGTGCCAGCAGCTTCCAGGGGAGGGGCACTGAAGCTTTCTTT
NA,TRBJ2-1,TRBV6-5,TRBD2,CASSYWGGGSNEQFF,TGTGCCAGCAGTTACTGGGGCGGGGGATCCAATGAGCAGTTCTTC
NA,TRBJ2-3,TRBV7-6,TRBD2,CASSLRTSGLGTDTQYF,TGTGCCAGCAGCCTCAGGACTAGCGGGTTAGGCACAGATACGCAGTATTTT
once,TRBJ1-6,TRBV30,NA,CAWSVSPYNSPLHF,TGTGCCTGGAGTGTAAGCCCCTATAATTCACCCCTCCACTTT
NA,TRBJ1-2,TRBV6-2/TRBV6-3,NA,CASSWGTFYGYTF,TGTGCCAGCAGCTGGGGCACATTCTATGGCTACACCTTC
NA,TRBJ2-3,TRBV7-3,NA,CASSPRDTDTQYF,TGTGCCAGCAGCCCCAGGGATACAGATACGCAGTATTTT
NA,TRBJ2-1,TRBV7-9,TRBD1,CASSLAVGGYDDEQFF,TGTGCCAGCAGCTTAGCAGTAGGGGGCTATGACGATGAGCAGTTCTTC
NA,TRBJ2-2,TRBV11-3,NA,CASSPQQGNTGELFF,TGTGCCAGCAGCCCGCAACAGGGAAACACCGGGGAGCTGTTTTTT
NA,TRBJ2-3,TRBV9,NA,CASSPGGTRGDTQYF,TGTGCCAGCAGCCCTGGGGGCACTCGGGGAGATACGCAGTATTTT
NA,TRBJ1-1,TRBV18,NA,CASSSSGSNLAGTEAFF,TGTGCCAGCTCATCCAGCGGCTCCAACCTGGCGGGGACTGAAGCTTTCTTT
NA,TRBJ2-7,TRBV3-1/TRBV3-2,TRBD2,CASSQLTSGGTYEQYF,TGTGCCAGCAGCCAACTGACTAGCGGGGGGACCTACGAGCAGTACTTC
NA,TRBJ2-1,TRBV13,TRBD2,CASSPGEAGAEGNEQFF,TGTGCCAGCAGCCCCGGGGAAGCGGGGGCCGAGGGGAATGAGCAGTTCTTC
NA,TRBJ2-6,TRBV5-4,TRBD2,CASSRSGGISGANVLTF,TGTGCCAGCAGCAGGAGCGGGGGAATCTCTGGGGCCAACGTCCTGACTTTC
NA,TRBJ1-2,TRBV2,NA,CASRIQGFLNGYTF,TGTGCCAGCAGGATACAGGGTTTCCTCAACGGCTACACCTTC
NA,TRBJ1-3,TRBV19,NA,CASRVAGAGNTIYF,TGTGCCAGTAGAGTGGCAGGGGCAGGAAACACCATATATTTT
NA,TRBJ2-2,TRBV9,NA,CASSVDIGAGKSGELFF,TGTGCCAGCAGCGTAGATATTGGGGCAGGGAAGTCCGGGGAGCTGTTTTTT
NA,TRBJ1-2,TRBV19,NA,CASSMWKGVDGYTF,TGTGCCAGTAGTATGTGGAAAGGGGTGGATGGCTACACCTTC
few,TRBJ1-5,TRBV27,NA,CASRKRGVNQPQHF,TGTGCCAGCAGGAAAAGAGGTGTCAATCAGCCCCAGCATTTT
NA,TRBJ2-2,TRBV3-1/TRBV3-2,NA,CASSQVTGELFF,TGTGCCAGCAGCCAAGTAACCGGGGAGCTGTTTTTT
NA,TRBJ2-3,TRBV24-1,NA,CATSYTRGTDTQYF,TGTGCCACCAGTTACACTAGAGGCACAGATACGCAGTATTTT
once,TRBJ2-2,TRBV9,NA,CASSRATGNTGELFF,TGTGCCAGCTCCAGAGCGACGGGGAACACCGGGGAGCTGTTTTTT